The 14 T cell receptor beta chains below all came from one sample that was sequenced in a study. TCRdb re-called the RT-PCR reads with MiXCR, one entry per CDR3 protein. The sample carries about 700,000 distinct CDR3 sequences, around 14% recorded once. Sequencing was carried out using memory CD4+ T cells from blood. The receptors come from a female donor in good health, serving as a healthy control.

This chain uses TRBV5-5 with TRBJ1-1; 9 bases map to TRBD1. Germline loops: CDR1 SGHKS, CDR2 YYEKEE (reference sequence). Trimming took 4 bases from V and 5 from J; bases not matched to a gene: 9. The CDR3 extends over 15 amino acids. As DNA, the CDR3 is TGTGCCAGCAGCATGAACAGGGGGCGCGGAACTGAAGCTTTCTTT. Its translation is CASSMNRGRGTEAFF. The entire variable domain, with the rest obtained from reference TRBV5-5 and TRBJ1-1, is as follows: DAGVTQSPTHLIKTRGQQVTLRCSPISGHKSVSWYQQVLGQGPQFIFQYYEKEERGRGNFPDRFSARQFPNYSSELNVNALLLGDSALYLCASSMNRGRGTEAFFGQGTRLTVV.

V is TRBV28 and J is TRBJ2-7; D ambiguous. V was clipped by 4 bases and J by 6 bases, with 7 bases between them. Looked up from germline, CDR1 is MDHEN and CDR2 is SYDVKM. This CDR3 spans 11 amino acids. The CDR3: CASSSPIEQYF. In DNA form, the CDR3 reads TGTGCCAGCAGTTCCCCGATCGAGCAGTACTTC.

This clonotype was found a few times. The chain recombines TRBV9 with TRBJ1-6; D may be TRBD1 (6 bases). With 0 bases removed from V and 10 bases from J, the gap between germline ends came to 14 bases. The germline V gene encodes CDR1 SGDLS and CDR2 YYNGEE. There are 15 residues in the CDR3. The CDR3 coding sequence is TGTGCCAGCAGCGTAGCCCCAGGGGTGGACTCACCCCTCCACTTT. It specifies CASSVAPGVDSPLHF.

About this clonotype: At one boundary the junction diverges from the germline segment, which might be a read error. This sequence joins TRBV7-7 and TRBJ2-3, with D perhaps assigned TRBD1 or TRBD2 (5 bases each). Germline CDR1 is SSHAT and CDR2 is FNYEAQ (reference sequence). The CDR3 covers 15 residues. CDR3 residues: CASSPSRDSTDTQYF. Written as DNA, the CDR3 is TGTGCTAGCAGCCCCTCGAGGGACAGCACAGATACGCAGTATTTT.

This clonotype was detected only a few times. The chain recombines TRBV24-1 with TRBJ2-1; D is undetermined. This CDR3 has 13 residues. The germline CDR1 and CDR2 sequences are KGHDR and SFDVKD. V lost 4 bases and J 0 bases, leaving 3 bases between the germline ends. CDR3 nucleotide sequence: TGTGCCACCAGTGACTCCTCCTACAATGAGCAGTTCTTC. It specifies CATSDSSYNEQFF.

This clonotype has more than one count but fewer than ten. The V call is TRBV5-1, the J call TRBJ1-6; 7 nucleotides line up with TRBD1. Germline V gives CDR1 SGHRS, CDR2 YFSETQ. Germline trimming cut 7 bases from V and 7 bases from J; bases unmatched to any gene: 5. CDR3 length equals 13 residues. For the CDR3, the DNA is TGCGCCAGCCAGGGGACAGCAAATTCACCCCTCCACTTT. This codes for CASQGTANSPLHF.

J is TRBJ1-2 and V is TRBV20-1, with D hard to call. Trimming pared 4 bases from V and 5 bases from J, leaving 8 bases between. This CDR3 spans 11 amino acids. CDR1 DFQATT and CDR2 SNEGSKA come from the germline V gene (reference sequence). The chain's CDR3 is CSAIFGYGYTF. CDR3 sequence (DNA): TGCAGTGCTATATTCGGGTATGGCTACACCTTC.

The rearrangement links TRBV6-1 to TRBJ2-1, with 8 bases aligning to TRBD1. In germline, CDR1 is MNHNS, CDR2 SASEGT. Trimming took 0 bases from V and 0 from J; bases not matched to a gene: 4. The CDR3 is 17 residues long. As DNA, the CDR3 is TGTGCCAGCAGTGAAGCGTTAGGGACAGGCTCCTACAATGAGCAGTTCTTC. Translated, it gives CASSEALGTGSYNEQFF.

This clonotype was counted many times. The genes are TRBV20-1 and TRBJ2-3, with 12 bases identical to TRBD2. CDR1 is DFQATT, CDR2 SNEGSKA, per germline (reference sequence). With 5 bases clipped from V and 0 bases from J, the junction kept 3 bases outside the gene matches. The CDR3 has 15 amino acids. CDR3 sequence: CSAAGTSGSTDTQYF. In nucleotides, the CDR3 is TGCAGTGCTGCCGGGACTAGCGGGAGCACAGATACGCAGTATTTT.

In this sample, this clonotype turned up a few times. V and J are TRBV6-5 and TRBJ2-1; D possibly corresponds to TRBD1 (5 bases). Trimming stripped 6 bases from V and 8 bases from J, with 20 bases between. In germline, CDR1 is MNHEY, CDR2 SVGAGI. This CDR3 is 15 amino acids long. The CDR3 protein is CASSPGHSKADEQFF. The CDR3 DNA sequence: TGTGCCAGCAGCCCAGGACACTCGAAGGCCGATGAGCAGTTCTTC.

The chain combines TRBV24-1 with TRBJ2-3; maybe TRBD2 (6 bases). This CDR3 region has 14 residues. Germline V gene lookup returns CDR1 KGHDR and CDR2 SFDVKD. With 10 bases removed from V and 2 bases from J, the gap between germline ends came to 15 bases. CDR3 sequence reads: CATGTPGNTDTQYF. CDR3 DNA: TGTGCCACGGGGACTCCTGGGAACACAGATACGCAGTATTTT.

This clonotype was observed a handful of times. CDR3 in amino acids: CATSRVHSPPGNEQFF. As DNA, the CDR3 is TGTGCCACCAGCAGAGTGCATTCCCCCCCGGGCAATGAGCAGTTCTTC. The rearrangement links TRBV15 to TRBJ2-1; no reliable D call. The V end was cut by 1 base, the J end by 6 bases, with 16 bases between. Germline values: CDR1 LNHNV, CDR2 YYDKDF (reference sequence). The CDR3 totals 16 residues.

CDR3 residues: CASSLTRVSRNSPLHF. The CDR3 region has the DNA TGTGCCAGCAGTTTAACCAGGGTTTCCCGTAATTCACCCCTCCACTTT. The gene calls are TRBV27 and TRBJ1-6; tentatively, D is TRBD1 (5 bases). V was pared by 2 bases and J by 6 bases, with 14 bases between. The germline V gene has CDR1 MNHEY and CDR2 SMNVEV (reference sequence). The CDR3 sequence is 16 residues long.

This clonotype has ten or more counts. V gene TRBV4-3 combines with J gene TRBJ2-4, with 10 bases that match TRBD1. From germline, CDR1 is LGHNA and CDR2 YSLEER. The CDR3 is 13 amino acids. J lost 9 bases, V lost 2 bases, and 1 base had no gene match. DNA for the CDR3: TGCGCCAGCAGCCAACGGACAGGGGGCATTCAGTACTTC. This codes for CASSQRTGGIQYF.